Following are 13 T cell receptor beta chains from one sample sequenced in a study of human T cells and chemical hapten exposure. The time point is: patch test 3, about 24 weeks after DPC sensitization. Treatment reported: therapeutic diphenylcyclopropenone sensitization with weekly scalp DPC. Extraction yielded total RNA from whole blood (unfractionated). TCRdb reprocessed the RACE reads via MiXCR and lists one record per CDR3 protein. The sample shows tens of thousands of distinct CDR3 sequences, over 7.5% of them seen only once. The source material was whole blood, sampled in connection with sensitization to the hapten diphenylcyclopropenone (DPC). All receptors come from a man aged 50 to 59 with alopecia areata. Some clones in this sample may be carry-over from other donors' samples.

This clonotype has at least ten counts. The rearrangement links TRBV10-3 to TRBJ2-7; D possibly corresponds to TRBD1 (6 bases). The CDR3 runs to 14 residues. Germline V gene data show CDR1 as ENHRY and CDR2 as SYGVKD. V dropped 1 base and J dropped 3 bases, with 10 bases sitting between them. The chain's CDR3 is CAISELQGNYEQYF. The CDR3 DNA reads TGTGCCATCAGTGAGTTACAGGGTAACTACGAGCAGTACTTC.

This clonotype is classed as large (0.1 to 1%). The DNA of the CDR3 is TGTGCCAGCAGCTTATCGTCAGGACTTAGCCCCGAGCAGTTCTTC. This translates into CASSLSSGLSPEQFF. The chain combines TRBV7-2 with TRBJ2-1, with D tentatively TRBD2 (5 bases). CDR1 is SGHTA and CDR2 is FQGNSA in the germline V gene. The V end lost 2 bases, the J end lost 10 bases, and 18 bases lay between the germline ends. This CDR3 has 15 residues.

In this sample, this clonotype turned up many times. V gene TRBV6-2 or TRBV6-3 combines with J gene TRBJ2-3, with a weak D call TRBD2 (6 bases). CDR1 is MNHEY, CDR2 SVGEGT, per germline. The CDR3 sequence is 17 residues long. Trimming stripped 7 bases from V and 3 bases from J, with 23 bases between. Here the CDR3 reads CASTPTARGGPTDTQYF. The CDR3 nucleotides are TGTGCCAGCACTCCTACCGCGAGGGGAGGACCTACAGATACGCAGTATTTT.

This sequence joins TRBV7-6 and TRBJ2-3; the match to TRBD2 covers 12 bases. Per germline, CDR1 SGHVS and CDR2 FNYEAQ. The CDR3 runs to 16 residues. V shed 5 bases and J 6 bases; nucleotides not matched to a gene: 9. The CDR3 DNA is TGTGCCAGCAGCCACTGGACTAGCGGGACCAGGGATACGCAGTATTTT. Translating it yields CASSHWTSGTRDTQYF.

This clonotype was seen a handful of times. V and J are TRBV28 and TRBJ1-3; the D is unclear. Germline CDR1 is MDHEN and CDR2 is SYDVKM. The CDR3 loop spans 12 amino acids. The V gene lost 3 bases and the J gene lost 4 bases, with 4 bases spanning the gap. The CDR3 DNA reads as TGTGCCAGCAGTTTGGTCGGAAACACCATATATTTT. This sequence encodes CASSLVGNTIYF.

In its sample, this clonotype was seen many times. This sequence joins TRBV12-3 or TRBV12-4 and TRBJ2-2; no clear D. This CDR3 spans 13 amino acids. The V gene lost 6 bases and the J gene lost 2 bases, with 7 bases spanning the gap. CDR3 bases: TGTGCCAGCAGACAACTAAACACCGGGGAGCTGTTTTTT. This gives the protein CASRQLNTGELFF.

This clonotype was found a few times. The genes are TRBV7-7 and TRBJ2-1; possible D gene TRBD1, 6 bases. This CDR3 comprises 15 residues. The V end lost 3 bases, the J end lost 4 bases, and 13 bases lay between the germline ends. CDR1 is SSHAT and CDR2 is FNYEAQ in the germline V gene (reference sequence). The CDR3 DNA follows: TGTGCCAGCAGCTTTGTGCAGGGGCAATACAATGAGCAGTTCTTC. Its translation is CASSFVQGQYNEQFF.

This clonotype has ten or more counts. The genes are TRBV5-6 and TRBJ1-5, with no clear D. The CDR3 has 15 residues. Trimming took 0 bases from V and 0 from J, leaving 7 bases between them. Germline CDR1 SGHDT, CDR2 YYEEEE. CDR3 DNA sequence: TGTGCCAGCAGCTTGGGCGGTTATAGCAATCAGCCCCAGCATTTT. Translating it yields CASSLGGYSNQPQHF.

This clonotype was detected many times. The chain joins TRBV3-1 to TRBJ2-7, with D perhaps TRBD1 or TRBD2 (6 bases each). Deletions cut 0 bases from V and 0 bases from J, with 15 bases between. The CDR3 is 17 amino acids. From germline, CDR1 is LGHDT and CDR2 YNNKEL (reference sequence). The DNA of the CDR3 is TGTGCCAGCAGCCAAGAGACGGGGGCGATTCTCTCCTACGAGCAGTACTTC. As protein: CASSQETGAILSYEQYF.

V usage is TRBV4-1 and J usage is TRBJ1-2; D call uncertain. Germline assignment: CDR1 MGHRA and CDR2 YSYEKL. The V end was cut by 0 bases, the J end by 6 bases, with 8 bases between. CDR3 length: 13 amino acids. CDR3 DNA sequence: TGCGCCAGCAGCCAAGAGTCAGGACATGGCTACACCTTC. Its translation: CASSQESGHGYTF.

This clonotype appeared many times. The chain is built from TRBV5-5 and TRBJ1-2; a possible D gene is TRBD1 (5 bases). V was cut by 5 bases and J by 6 bases, with 17 bases left in between. The CDR3 runs to 14 residues. Germline-derived CDR1 and CDR2 are SGHKS and YYEKEE (reference sequence). The CDR3 DNA reads as TGTGCCAGCAGTTTTTATGGCGGGGGACATGGCTACACCTTC. It yields the protein CASSFYGGGHGYTF.

This clonotype was counted many times. J is TRBJ1-1 and V is TRBV4-1, with TRBD1 as a possible D gene (5 bases). Germline V gives CDR1 MGHRA, CDR2 YSYEKL. Trimming shortened V by 0 bases and J by 1 base, and 12 bases separated the two germline ends. This CDR3 contains 16 residues. CDR3 DNA sequence: TGCGCCAGCAGCCAAGATCCGGGACGACGGAACACTGAAGCTTTCTTT. This encodes CASSQDPGRRNTEAFF.

This clonotype was recorded many times. The rearrangement joins TRBV11-2 to TRBJ2-1, with a weak D call TRBD1 (5 bases). Trimming took 5 bases from V and 13 from J, leaving 15 bases between them. CDR1 is SGHAT, CDR2 FQNNGV, per germline. The CDR3 is 12 amino acids. The CDR3 region is CASSANSQEQFF. CDR3 nucleotides: TGTGCCAGCAGCGCAAACTCACAGGAACAGTTCTTC.